This TCR beta chain was profiled in a study of shared clonotypes between healthy human individuals. Study-level background: The study enrolled a couple of women and a few men aged 18 to 49. There were three CD4 naive, three CD4 memory, two CD8 naive and one CD8 memory plates per donor.

Study results and limitations: Sampling covered nothing but blood. Tissue TCR repertoires likely differ from those found in blood.

Germline V lookup: CDR1 MGHDK, CDR2 SYGVNS. Losses at the gene ends were 2 bases for V and 3 bases for J; bases not matched to a gene: 5. This CDR3 is 18 amino acids long. TCRdb's table, derived via immunoSEQ multiplex PCR, lists solely in-frame clones and lacks some. The data show around 1.9 million clones, roughly 93% seen once. Terminally differentiated effector memory CD45RA+ cells were excluded from the naive CD8 cells, which were CD45RO-negative and positively selected for CCR7. In regard to this clone: Its specificity is not known.

The TCR was taken from a man aged 18 to 30 in good health. Some clones in this sample may be carry-over from other donors' samples. J is TRBJ2-6 and V is TRBV25-1, with 12 bases that match TRBD2. The sequenced material came from naive CD8+ T cells from PBMCs. This CDR3 is CASSERLAGVVGANVLTF. CDR3 DNA: TGTGCCAGCAGTGAAAGACTAGCGGGAGTCGTTGGGGCCAACGTCCTGACTTTC. Full variable domain (missing parts from reference TRBV25-1 and TRBJ2-6): EADIYQTPRYLVIGTGKKITLECSQTMGHDKMYWYQQDPGMELHLIHYSYGVNSTEKGDLSSESTVSRIRTEHFPLTLESARPSHTSQYLCASSERLAGVVGANVLTFGAGSRLTVL.